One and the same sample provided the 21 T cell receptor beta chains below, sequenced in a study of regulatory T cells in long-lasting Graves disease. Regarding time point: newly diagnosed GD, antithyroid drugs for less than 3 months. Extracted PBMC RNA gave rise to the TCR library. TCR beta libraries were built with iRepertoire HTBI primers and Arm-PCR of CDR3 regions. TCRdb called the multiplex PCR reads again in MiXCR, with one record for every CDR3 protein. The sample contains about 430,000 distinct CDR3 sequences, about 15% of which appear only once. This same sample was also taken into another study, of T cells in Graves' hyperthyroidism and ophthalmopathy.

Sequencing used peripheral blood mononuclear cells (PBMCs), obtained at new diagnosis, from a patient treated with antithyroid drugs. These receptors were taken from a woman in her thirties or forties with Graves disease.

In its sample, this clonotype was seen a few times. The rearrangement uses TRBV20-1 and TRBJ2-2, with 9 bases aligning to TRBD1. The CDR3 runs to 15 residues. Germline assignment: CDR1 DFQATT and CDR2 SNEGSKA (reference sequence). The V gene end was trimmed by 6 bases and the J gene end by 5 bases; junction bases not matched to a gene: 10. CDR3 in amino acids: CSAISGTGITGELFF. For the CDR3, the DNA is TGCAGTGCGATTTCCGGGACAGGGATAACCGGGGAGCTGTTTTTT.

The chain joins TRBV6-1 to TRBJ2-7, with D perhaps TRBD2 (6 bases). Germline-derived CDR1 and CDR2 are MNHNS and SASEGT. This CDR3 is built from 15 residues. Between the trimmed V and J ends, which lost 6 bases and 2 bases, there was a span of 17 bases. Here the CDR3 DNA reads TGTGCCAGCAGGCCCACTAGCCCCCGAACCTACGAGCAGTACTTC. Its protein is CASRPTSPRTYEQYF.

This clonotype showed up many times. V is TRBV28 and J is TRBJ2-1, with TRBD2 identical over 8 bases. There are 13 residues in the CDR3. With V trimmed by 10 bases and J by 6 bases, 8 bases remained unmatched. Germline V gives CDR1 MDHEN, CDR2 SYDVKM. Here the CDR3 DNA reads TGTGCCACTAAGGGACTAGGATTCAATGAGCAGTTCTTC. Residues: CATKGLGFNEQFF.

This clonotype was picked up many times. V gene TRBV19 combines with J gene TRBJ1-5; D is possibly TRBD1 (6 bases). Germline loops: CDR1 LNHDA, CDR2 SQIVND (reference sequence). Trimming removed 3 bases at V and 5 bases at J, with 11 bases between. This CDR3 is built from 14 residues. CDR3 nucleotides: TGTGCCAGTAGTATTATCAGGGGCTATCAGCCCCAGCATTTT. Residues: CASSIIRGYQPQHF.

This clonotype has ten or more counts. CDR3 sequence reads: CAWSTSFYEQFF. CDR3 DNA sequence: TGTGCCTGGAGTACAAGCTTCTATGAGCAGTTCTTC. V usage is TRBV30 and J usage is TRBJ2-1; no reliable D call. This CDR3 has 12 amino acids. Germline V gene sequence: CDR1 GTSNPN, CDR2 SVGIG (reference sequence). The V end was cut by 2 bases, the J end by 8 bases, with 10 bases between.

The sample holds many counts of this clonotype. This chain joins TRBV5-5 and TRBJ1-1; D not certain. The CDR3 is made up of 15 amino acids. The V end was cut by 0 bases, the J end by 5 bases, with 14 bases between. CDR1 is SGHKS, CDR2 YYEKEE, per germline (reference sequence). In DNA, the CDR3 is TGTGCCAGCAGCTTGGTAGGGTCCGGAGGGACTGAAGCTTTCTTT. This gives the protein CASSLVGSGGTEAFF.

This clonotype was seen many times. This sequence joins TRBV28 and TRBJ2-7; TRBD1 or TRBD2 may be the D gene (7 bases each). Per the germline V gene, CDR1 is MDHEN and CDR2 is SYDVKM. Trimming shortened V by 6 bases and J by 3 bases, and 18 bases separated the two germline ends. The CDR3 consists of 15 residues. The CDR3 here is CASSTPSRGGYEQYF. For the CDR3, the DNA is TGTGCCAGCAGCACCCCGAGCAGGGGGGGCTACGAGCAGTACTTC.

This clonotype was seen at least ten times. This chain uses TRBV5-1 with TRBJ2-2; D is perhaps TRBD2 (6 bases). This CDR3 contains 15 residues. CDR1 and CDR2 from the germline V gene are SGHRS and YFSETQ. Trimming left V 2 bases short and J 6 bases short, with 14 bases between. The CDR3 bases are TGCGCCAGCAGCTTATCCGGGACGGGGGCCGGGGAGCTGTTTTTT. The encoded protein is CASSLSGTGAGELFF.

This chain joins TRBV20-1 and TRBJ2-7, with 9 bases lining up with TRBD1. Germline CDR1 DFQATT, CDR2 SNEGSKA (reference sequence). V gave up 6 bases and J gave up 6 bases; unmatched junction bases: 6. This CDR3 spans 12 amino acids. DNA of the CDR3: TGCAGTGCACGGGACAGGGAGTGCGAGCAGTACTTC. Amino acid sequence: CSARDRECEQYF.

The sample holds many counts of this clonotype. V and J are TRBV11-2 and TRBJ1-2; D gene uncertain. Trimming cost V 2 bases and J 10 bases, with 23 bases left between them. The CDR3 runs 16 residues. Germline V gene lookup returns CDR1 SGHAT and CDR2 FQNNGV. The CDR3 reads CASSLSRGKATSDYTF. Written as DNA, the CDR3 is TGTGCCAGCAGCTTATCCCGGGGAAAAGCCACTAGCGACTACACCTTC.

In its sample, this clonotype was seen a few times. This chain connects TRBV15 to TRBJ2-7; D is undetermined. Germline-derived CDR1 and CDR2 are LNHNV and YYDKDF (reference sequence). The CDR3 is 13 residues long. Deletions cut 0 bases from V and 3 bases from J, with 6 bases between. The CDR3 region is CATSREDGYEQYF. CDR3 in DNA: TGTGCCACCAGCAGAGAGGACGGCTACGAGCAGTACTTC.

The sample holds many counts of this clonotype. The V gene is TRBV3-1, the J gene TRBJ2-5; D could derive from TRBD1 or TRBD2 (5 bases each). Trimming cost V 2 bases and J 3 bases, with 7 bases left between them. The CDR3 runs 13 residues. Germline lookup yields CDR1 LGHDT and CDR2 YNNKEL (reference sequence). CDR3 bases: TGTGCCAGCAGCCAACAGGGAGAAGAGACCCAGTACTTC. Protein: CASSQQGEETQYF.

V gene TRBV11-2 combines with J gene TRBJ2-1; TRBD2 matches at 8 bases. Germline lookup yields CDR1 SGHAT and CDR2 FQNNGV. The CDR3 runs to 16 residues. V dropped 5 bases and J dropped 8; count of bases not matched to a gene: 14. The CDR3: CASSLVASGLIHEQFF. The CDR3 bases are TGTGCCAGCAGCCTTGTCGCTAGCGGGCTGATACATGAGCAGTTCTTC.

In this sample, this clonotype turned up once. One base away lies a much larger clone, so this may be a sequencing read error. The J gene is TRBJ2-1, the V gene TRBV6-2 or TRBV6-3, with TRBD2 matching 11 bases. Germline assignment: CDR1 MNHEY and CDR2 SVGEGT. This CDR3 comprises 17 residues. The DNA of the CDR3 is TGTGCCAGCAGTTATTCCCGACTAGCGGGGAACTACAATGGGCAGTTCTTC. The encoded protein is CASSYSRLAGNYNGQFF.

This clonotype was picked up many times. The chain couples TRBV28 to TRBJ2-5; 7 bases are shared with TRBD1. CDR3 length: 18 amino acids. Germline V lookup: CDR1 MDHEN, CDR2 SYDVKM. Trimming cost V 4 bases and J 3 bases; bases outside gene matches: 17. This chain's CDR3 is CASSSNSYWDREKETQYF. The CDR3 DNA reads TGTGCCAGCAGTTCCAATTCCTACTGGGACAGAGAGAAAGAGACCCAGTACTTC.

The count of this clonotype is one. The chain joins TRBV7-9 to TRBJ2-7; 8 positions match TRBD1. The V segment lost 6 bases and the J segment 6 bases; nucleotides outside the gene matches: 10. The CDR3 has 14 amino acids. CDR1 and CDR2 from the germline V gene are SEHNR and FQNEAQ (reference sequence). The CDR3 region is CASSRGQGLGEQYF. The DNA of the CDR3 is TGTGCCAGCAGTCGCGGACAGGGTCTGGGCGAGCAGTACTTC.

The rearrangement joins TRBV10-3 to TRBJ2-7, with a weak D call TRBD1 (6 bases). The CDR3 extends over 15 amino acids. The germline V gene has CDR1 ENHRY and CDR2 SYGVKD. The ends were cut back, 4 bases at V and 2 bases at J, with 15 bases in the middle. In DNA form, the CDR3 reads TGTGCCATCAGTGGGCAGGGGCTTCTGGCCTACGAGCAGTACTTC. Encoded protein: CAISGQGLLAYEQYF.

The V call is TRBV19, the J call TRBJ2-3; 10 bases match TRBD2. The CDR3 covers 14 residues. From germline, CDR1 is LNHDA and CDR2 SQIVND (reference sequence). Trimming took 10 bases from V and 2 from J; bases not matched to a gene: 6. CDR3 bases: TGTGCCACCATGGGACTAGCGAACACAGATACGCAGTATTTT. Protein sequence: CATMGLANTDTQYF.

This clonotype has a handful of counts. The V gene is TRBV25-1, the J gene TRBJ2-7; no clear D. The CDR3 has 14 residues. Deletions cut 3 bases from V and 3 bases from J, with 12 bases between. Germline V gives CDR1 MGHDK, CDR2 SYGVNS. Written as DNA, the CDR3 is TGTGCCAGCAGTGATGAAGGGATATTCTACGAGCAGTACTTC. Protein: CASSDEGIFYEQYF.

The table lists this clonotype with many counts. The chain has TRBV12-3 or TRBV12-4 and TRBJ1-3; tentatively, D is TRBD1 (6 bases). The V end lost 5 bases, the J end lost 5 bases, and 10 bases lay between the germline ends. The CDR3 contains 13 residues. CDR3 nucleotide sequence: TGTGCCAGCAGTCAGGACAGACGAAACACCATATATTTT. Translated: CASSQDRRNTIYF.

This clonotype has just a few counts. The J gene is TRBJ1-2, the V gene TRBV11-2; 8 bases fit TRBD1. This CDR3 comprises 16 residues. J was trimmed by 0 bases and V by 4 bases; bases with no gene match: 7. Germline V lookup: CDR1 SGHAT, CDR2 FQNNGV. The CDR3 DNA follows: TGTGCCAGCAGCTCCAGACAGGGGCCGGCTAACTATGGCTACACCTTC. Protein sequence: CASSSRQGPANYGYTF.